This TCR beta chain was captured by sequencing in a study of cytomegalovirus exposure and HLA in healthy donors. Primers: 60 Vbeta forward and 13 Jbeta reverse. The assay was immunoSEQ multiplex PCR, and TCRdb's table has in-frame clones only and misses some. Among about 130,000 clones listed, around 70% were seen once. V dropped 4 bases and J dropped 3; count of bases not matched to a gene: 10. CDR1 and CDR2 from the germline V gene are SGHTA and FQGNSA. CDR3 length: 17 residues. Broader study findings: Reportedly, a later analysis found an Asian-associated ancestry cluster had fewer N-insertions than the roughly 700-donor mean. Reportedly, diagnosis of cytomegalovirus status by the classifier showed high specificity and sensitivity. It was confirmed in vitro that a few of the CMV-associated chains were specific for CMV antigens.

In regard to this clone: Its antigen is currently unknown.

Sequencing input: PBMCs. This receptor was taken from a man aged 40-55 years in good health and CMV-seropositive. The V call is TRBV7-2, the J call TRBJ2-7, with 12 bases that match TRBD2. CDR3 sequence: CASSSIRTSGKFYEQYF. CDR3 nucleotides: TGTGCCAGCAGCTCGATTCGGACTAGCGGGAAGTTCTACGAGCAGTACTTC.